This T cell receptor (beta chain) is drawn from a study of blood T cell repertoires in COVID-19. In germline, CDR1 is SGHDN, CDR2 FVKESK. Trimming took off 4 bases at V and 6 bases at J, with 16 bases between the two ends. This CDR3 has 14 residues. Assay used: immunoSEQ multiplex PCR; TCRdb lists only in-frame clones, some missing. Altogether a few hundred thousand clones are present, nearly 90% being singletons, with the ten largest covering 2.1%. It was during active infection that Seattle patients were enrolled and then longitudinally followed. Sequences were obtained from peripheral blood. The J gene is TRBJ2-7, the V gene TRBV14, with D possibly TRBD2 on 6 matching bases. The origin of this receptor is a woman aged 60 to 75 with COVID-19, enrolled during active disease. In DNA, the CDR3 is TGTGCCAGCAGCCTGTCGGGACTGGTGTCCGAGCAGTACTTC. Its translation: CASSLSGLVSEQYF. The full variable domain, rest sourced from reference TRBV14 and TRBJ2-7, is EAGVTQFPSHSVIEKGQTVTLRCDPISGHDNLYWYRRVMGKEIKFLLHFVKESKQDESGMPNNRFLAERTGGTYSTLKVQPAELEDSGVYFCASSLSGLVSEQYFGPGTRLTVT.